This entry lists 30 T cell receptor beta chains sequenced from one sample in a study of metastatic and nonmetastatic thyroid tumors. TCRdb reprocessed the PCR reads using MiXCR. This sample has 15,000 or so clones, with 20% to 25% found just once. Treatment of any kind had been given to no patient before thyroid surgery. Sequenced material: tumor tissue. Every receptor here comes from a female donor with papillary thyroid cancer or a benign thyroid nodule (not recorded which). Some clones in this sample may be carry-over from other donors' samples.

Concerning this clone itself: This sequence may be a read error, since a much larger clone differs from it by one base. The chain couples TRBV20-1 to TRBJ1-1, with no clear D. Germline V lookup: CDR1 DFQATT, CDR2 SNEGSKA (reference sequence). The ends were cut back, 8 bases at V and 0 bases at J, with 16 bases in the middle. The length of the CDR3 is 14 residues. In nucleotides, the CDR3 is TGCAGTTCCCCTAATACACGCATGAACACTGAAGCTTTCTTT. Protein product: CSSPNTRMNTEAFF.

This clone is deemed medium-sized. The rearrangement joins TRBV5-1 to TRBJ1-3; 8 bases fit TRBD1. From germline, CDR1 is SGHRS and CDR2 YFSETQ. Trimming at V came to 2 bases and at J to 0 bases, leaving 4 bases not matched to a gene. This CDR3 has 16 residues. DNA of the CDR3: TGCGCCAGCAGCTTTCAGGGACAGGACTCTGGAAACACCATATATTTT. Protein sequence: CASSFQGQDSGNTIYF.

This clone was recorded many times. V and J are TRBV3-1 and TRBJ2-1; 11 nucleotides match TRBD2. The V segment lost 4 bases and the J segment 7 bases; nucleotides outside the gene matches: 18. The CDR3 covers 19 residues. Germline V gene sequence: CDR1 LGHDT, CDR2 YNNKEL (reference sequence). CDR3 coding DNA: TGTGCCAGCAGCCTACGACGTTATTCTAGCGGGAGGTTAGGGAATGAGCAGTTCTTC. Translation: CASSLRRYSSGRLGNEQFF.

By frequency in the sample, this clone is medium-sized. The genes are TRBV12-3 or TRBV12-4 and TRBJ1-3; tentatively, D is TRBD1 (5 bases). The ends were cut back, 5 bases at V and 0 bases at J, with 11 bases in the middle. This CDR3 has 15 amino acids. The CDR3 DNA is TGTGCCAGCAGTCGGGACCTAAGCTCTGGAAACACCATATATTTT. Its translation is CASSRDLSSGNTIYF.

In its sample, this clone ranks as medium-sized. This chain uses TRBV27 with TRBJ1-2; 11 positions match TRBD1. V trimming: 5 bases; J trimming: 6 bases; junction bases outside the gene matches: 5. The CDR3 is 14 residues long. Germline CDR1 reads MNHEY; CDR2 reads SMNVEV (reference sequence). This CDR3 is CASSGTGGWDGYTF. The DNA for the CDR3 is TGTGCCAGCAGTGGGACAGGGGGATGGGATGGCTACACCTTC.

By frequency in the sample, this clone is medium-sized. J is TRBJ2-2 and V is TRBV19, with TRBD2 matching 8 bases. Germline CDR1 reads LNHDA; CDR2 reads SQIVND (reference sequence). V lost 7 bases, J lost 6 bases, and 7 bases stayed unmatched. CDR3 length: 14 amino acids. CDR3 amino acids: CASKGREDAGELFF. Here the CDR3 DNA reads TGTGCCAGTAAGGGGCGGGAGGACGCCGGGGAGCTGTTTTTT.

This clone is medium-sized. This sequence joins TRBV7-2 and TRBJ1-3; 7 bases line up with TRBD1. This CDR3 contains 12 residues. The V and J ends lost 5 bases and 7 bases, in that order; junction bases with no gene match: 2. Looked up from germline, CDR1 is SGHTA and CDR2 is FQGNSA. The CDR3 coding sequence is TGTGCCAGCAGCGCACAGGGGAACACCATATATTTT. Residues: CASSAQGNTIYF.

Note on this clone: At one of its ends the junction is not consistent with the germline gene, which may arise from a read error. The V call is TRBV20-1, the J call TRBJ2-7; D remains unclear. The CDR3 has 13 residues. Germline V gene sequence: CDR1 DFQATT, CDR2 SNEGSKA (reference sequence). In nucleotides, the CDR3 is TGCAGTGCTGTCCTCGACGGTATAGGGAAGCAGTACTTT. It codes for CSAVLDGIGKQYF.

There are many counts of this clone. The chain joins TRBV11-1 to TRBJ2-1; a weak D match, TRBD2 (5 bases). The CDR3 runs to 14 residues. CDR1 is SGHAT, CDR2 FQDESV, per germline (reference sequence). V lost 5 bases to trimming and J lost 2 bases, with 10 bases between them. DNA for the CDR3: TGTGCCAGCAGCGTCGCGGGTACCTACAATGAGCAGTTCTTC. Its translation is CASSVAGTYNEQFF. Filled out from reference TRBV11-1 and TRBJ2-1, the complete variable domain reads EAEVAQSPRYKITEKSQAVAFWCDPISGHATLYWYRQILGQGPELLVQFQDESVVDDSQLPKDRFSAERLKGVDSTLKIQPAELGDSAMYLCASSVAGTYNEQFFGPGTRLTVL.

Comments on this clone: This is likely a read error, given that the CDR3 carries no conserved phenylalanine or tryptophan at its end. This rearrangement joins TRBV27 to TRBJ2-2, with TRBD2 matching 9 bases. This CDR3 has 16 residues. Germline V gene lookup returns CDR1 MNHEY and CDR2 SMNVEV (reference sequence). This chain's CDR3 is CASSTIAGENTWELFL. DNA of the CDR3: TGTGCCAGCAGTACTATAGCGGGAGAGAACACCTGGGAGCTGTTTTTA.

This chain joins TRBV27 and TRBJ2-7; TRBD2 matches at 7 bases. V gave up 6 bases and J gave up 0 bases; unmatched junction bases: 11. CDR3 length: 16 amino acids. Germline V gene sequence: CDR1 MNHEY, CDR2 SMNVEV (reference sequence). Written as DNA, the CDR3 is TGTGCCAGCAGCATAATAGCGGGCGTGCCCTCCTACGAGCAGTACTTC. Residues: CASSIIAGVPSYEQYF.

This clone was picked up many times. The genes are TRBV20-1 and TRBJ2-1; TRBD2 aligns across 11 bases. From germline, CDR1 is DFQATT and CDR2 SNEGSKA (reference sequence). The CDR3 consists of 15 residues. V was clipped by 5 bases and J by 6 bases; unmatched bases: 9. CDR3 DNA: TGCAGTGCTGTATTGACTAGCGGGAAGGTCAATGAGCAGTTCTTC. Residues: CSAVLTSGKVNEQFF.

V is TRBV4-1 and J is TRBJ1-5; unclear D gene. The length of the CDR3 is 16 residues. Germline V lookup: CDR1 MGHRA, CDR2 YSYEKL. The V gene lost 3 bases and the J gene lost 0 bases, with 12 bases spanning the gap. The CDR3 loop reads CASSHPGRASNQPQHF. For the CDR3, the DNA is TGCGCCAGCAGCCATCCCGGGAGGGCTAGCAATCAGCCCCAGCATTTT.

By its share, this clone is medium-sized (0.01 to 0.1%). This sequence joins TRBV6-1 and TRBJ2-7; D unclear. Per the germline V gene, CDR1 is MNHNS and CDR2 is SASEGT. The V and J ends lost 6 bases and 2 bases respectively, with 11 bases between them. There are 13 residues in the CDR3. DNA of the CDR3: TGTGCCAGCAGACGGACCGACCCCTACGAGCAGTACTTC. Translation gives CASRRTDPYEQYF.

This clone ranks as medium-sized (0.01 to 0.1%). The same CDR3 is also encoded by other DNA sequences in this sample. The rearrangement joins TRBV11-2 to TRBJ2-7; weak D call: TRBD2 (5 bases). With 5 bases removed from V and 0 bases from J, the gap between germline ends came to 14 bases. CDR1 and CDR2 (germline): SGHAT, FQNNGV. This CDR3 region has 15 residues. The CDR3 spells CASSPQVGGSYEQYF. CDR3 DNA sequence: TGTGCCAGCAGCCCCCAGGTCGGAGGCTCCTACGAGCAGTACTTC.

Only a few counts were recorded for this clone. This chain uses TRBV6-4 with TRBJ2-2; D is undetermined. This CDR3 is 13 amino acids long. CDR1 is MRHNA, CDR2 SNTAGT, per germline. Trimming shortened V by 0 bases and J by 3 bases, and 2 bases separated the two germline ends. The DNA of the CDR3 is TGTGCCAGCAGTGACTCGGACACCGGGGAGCTGTTTTTT. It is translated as CASSDSDTGELFF.

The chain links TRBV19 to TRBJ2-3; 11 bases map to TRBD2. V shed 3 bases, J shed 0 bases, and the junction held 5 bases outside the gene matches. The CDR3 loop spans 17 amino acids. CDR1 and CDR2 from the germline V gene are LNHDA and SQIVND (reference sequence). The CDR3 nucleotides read TGTGCCAGTAGTATGATGGGACTAGCGGTTAGCACAGATACGCAGTATTTT. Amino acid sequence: CASSMMGLAVSTDTQYF.

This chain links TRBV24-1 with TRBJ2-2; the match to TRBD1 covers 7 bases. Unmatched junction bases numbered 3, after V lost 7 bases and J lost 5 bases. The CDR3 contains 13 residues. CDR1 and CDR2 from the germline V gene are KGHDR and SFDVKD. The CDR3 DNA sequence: TGTGCCACCAGCCGACAGGGAACCGGGGAGCTGTTTTTT. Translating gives CATSRQGTGELFF.

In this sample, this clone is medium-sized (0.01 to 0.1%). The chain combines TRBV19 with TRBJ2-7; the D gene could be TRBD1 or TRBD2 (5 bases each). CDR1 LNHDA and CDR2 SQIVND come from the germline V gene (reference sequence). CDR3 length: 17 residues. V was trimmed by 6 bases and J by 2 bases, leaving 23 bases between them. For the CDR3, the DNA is TGTGCCAGTAGCGCTCGGCCTCTGCGGCAGGGACCCTACGAGCAGTACTTC. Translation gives CASSARPLRQGPYEQYF.

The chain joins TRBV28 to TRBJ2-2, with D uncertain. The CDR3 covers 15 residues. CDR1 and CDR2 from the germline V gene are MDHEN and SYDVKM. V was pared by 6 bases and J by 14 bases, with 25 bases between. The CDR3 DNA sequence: TGTGCCAGCAGCACCCTAGGATTAGAGACCGGTGATCTGTTTTTT. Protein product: CASSTLGLETGDLFF.

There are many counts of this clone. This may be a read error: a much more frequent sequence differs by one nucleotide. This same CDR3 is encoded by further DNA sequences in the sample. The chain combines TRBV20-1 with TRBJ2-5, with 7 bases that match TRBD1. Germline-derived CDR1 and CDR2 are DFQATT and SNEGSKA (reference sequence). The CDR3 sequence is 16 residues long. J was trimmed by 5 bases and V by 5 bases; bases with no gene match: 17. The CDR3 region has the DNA TGCAGTGCTCCTGACCGAACAGGGGCTAATACGGAGACCCAGTACTTC. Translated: CSAPDRTGANTETQYF.

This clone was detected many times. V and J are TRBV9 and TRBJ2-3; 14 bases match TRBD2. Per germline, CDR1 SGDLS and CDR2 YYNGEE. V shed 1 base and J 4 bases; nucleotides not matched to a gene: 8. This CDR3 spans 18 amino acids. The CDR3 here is CASSVTGLAGVKSDTQYF. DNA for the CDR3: TGTGCCAGCAGCGTAACGGGACTAGCGGGAGTGAAGTCAGATACGCAGTATTTT.

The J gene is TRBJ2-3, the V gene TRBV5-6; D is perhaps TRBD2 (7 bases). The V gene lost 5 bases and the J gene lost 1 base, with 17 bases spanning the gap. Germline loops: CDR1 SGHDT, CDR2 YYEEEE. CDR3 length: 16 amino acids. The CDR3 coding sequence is TGTGCCAGCAGTCCCGTTGCGGGGGCCGGCACAGATACGCAGTATTTT. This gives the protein CASSPVAGAGTDTQYF.

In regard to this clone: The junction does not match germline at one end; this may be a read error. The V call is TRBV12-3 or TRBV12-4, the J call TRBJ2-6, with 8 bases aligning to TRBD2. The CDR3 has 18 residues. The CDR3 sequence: CASSLGLASYSGANFLTF. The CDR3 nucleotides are TGTGCCAGCAGTTTAGGACTAGCGTCTTACTCTGGTGCCAACTTCCTGACTTTC.

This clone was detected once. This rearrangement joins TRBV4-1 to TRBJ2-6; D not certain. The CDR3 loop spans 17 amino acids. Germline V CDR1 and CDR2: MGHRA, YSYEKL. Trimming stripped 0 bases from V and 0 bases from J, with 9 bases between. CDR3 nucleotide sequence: TGCGCCAGCAGCCAAGATCATAGGACCTCTGGGGCCAACGTCCTGACTTTC. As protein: CASSQDHRTSGANVLTF.

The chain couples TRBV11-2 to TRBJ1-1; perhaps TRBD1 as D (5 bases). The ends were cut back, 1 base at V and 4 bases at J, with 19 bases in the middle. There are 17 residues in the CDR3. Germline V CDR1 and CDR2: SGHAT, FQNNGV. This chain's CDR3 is CASSLVVGVLGTTEAFF. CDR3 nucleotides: TGTGCCAGCAGCTTAGTGGTGGGGGTCCTTGGAACCACTGAAGCTTTCTTT.

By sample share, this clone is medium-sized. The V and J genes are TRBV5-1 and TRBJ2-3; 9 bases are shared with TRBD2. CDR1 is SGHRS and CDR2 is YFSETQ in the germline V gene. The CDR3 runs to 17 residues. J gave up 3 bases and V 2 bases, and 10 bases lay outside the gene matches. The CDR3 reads CASSLSLAGDGTDTQYF. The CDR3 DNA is TGCGCCAGCAGCTTATCCTTAGCGGGAGATGGAACAGATACGCAGTATTTT. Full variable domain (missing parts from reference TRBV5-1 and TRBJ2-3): KAGVTQTPRYLIKTRGQQVTLSCSPISGHRSVSWYQQTPGQGLQFLFEYFSETQRNKGNFPGRFSGRQFSNSRSEMNVSTLELGDSALYLCASSLSLAGDGTDTQYFGPGTRLTVL.

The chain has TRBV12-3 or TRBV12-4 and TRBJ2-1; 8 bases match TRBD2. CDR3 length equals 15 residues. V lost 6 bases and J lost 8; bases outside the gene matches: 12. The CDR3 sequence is CASRPLGLEDHEQFF. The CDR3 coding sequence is TGTGCCAGCAGACCACTGGGACTAGAGGACCATGAGCAGTTCTTC.

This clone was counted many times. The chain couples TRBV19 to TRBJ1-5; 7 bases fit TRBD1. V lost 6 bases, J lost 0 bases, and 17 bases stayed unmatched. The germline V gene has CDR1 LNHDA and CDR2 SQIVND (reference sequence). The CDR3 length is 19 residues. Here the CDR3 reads CASRRMPIQGINSNQPQHF. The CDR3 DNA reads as TGTGCCAGTAGGCGAATGCCGATACAGGGGATTAATAGCAATCAGCCCCAGCATTTT.

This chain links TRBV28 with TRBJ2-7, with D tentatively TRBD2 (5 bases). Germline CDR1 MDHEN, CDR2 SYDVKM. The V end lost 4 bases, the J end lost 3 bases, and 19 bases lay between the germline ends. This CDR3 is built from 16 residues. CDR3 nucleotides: TGTGCCAGCAGTTCTGGCGGGCGTGTGCCCCTCTACGAGCAGTACTTC. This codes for CASSSGGRVPLYEQYF.